This T cell receptor beta chain derives from a study of blood T cell repertoires in COVID-19. Study-wide background: T cells, B-cell-depleted T cells, or PBMCs provided the cDNA or gDNA that served as material.

The data were produced by immunoSEQ multiplex PCR, yet TCRdb's version contains in-frame clones alone and is incomplete. The profile shows under 150,000 clones, 70% to 90% of them singletons. Participant ages covered 18 to 89 years across about 22 US areas. Self-reported history from a screening survey and questionnaire set each donor's cohort. The TCR sequence derives from a woman aged 25 to 45 with acute COVID-19. Sequences were obtained from PBMCs or T cells enriched from blood (not recorded which).

The CDR3 here is CASSTGTELFF. The DNA of the CDR3 is TGTGCCAGCAGCACCGGGACTGAACTGTTTTTT. This chain connects TRBV5-6 to TRBJ1-4, with D perhaps TRBD1 (5 bases). Germline V CDR1 and CDR2: SGHDT, YYEEEE. This CDR3 is 11 amino acids long. V was pared by 4 bases and J by 12 bases, with 10 bases between. Filled out from reference TRBV5-6 and TRBJ1-4, the complete variable domain reads DAGVTQSPTHLIKTRGQQVTLRCSPKSGHDTVSWYQQALGQGPQFIFQYYEEEERQRGNFPDRFSGHQFPNYSSELNVNALLLGDSALYLCASSTGTELFFGSGTQLSVL.